Below, one T cell receptor beta chain is given with its context. The antigen remains undetermined. These data come from a study of response to subunit inactivated influenza vaccine. Trimming took 6 bases from V and 4 from J; bases not matched to a gene: 6. Germline V lookup: CDR1 DFQATT, CDR2 SNEGSKA (reference sequence). The CDR3 is 13 amino acids. Study results and caveats: The study's authors posited that every seasonal influenza vaccination enlists few new T cells.

TCRdb independently ran MiXCR on the RT-PCR reads; one entry per CDR3 protein. Among about 800,000 distinct CDR3 sequences listed, 21% were seen once. This chain links TRBV20-1 with TRBJ2-4; 7 nucleotides match TRBD2. The material sequenced was PBMCs from blood, taken 4 to 6 days after vaccination. The receptor's source is a man aged 45-65 years who received an inactivated influenza vaccine. In DNA form, the CDR3 reads TGCAGTGCAACCGGGACTACTAAAAACATTCAGTACTTC. Its translation is CSATGTTKNIQYF.